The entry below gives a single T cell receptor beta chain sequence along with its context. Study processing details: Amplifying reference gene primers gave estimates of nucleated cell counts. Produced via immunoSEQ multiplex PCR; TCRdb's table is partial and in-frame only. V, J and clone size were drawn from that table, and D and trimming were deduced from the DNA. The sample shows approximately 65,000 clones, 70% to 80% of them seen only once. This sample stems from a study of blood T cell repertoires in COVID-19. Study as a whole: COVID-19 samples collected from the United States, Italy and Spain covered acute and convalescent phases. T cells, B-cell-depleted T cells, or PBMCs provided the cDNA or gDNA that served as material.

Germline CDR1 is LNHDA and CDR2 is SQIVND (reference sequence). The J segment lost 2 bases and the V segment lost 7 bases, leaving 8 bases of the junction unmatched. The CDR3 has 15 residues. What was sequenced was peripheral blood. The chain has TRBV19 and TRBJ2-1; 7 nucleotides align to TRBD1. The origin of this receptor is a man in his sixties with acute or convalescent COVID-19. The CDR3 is CASTVDRDPYNEQFF. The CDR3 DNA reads TGTGCCAGTACCGTTGACAGGGACCCCTACAATGAGCAGTTCTTC. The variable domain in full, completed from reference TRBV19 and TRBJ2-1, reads DGGITQSPKYLFRKEGQNVTLSCEQNLNHDAMYWYRQDPGQGLRLIYYSQIVNDFQKGDIAEGYSVSREKKESFPLTVTSAQKNPTAFYLCASTVDRDPYNEQFFGPGTRLTVL.